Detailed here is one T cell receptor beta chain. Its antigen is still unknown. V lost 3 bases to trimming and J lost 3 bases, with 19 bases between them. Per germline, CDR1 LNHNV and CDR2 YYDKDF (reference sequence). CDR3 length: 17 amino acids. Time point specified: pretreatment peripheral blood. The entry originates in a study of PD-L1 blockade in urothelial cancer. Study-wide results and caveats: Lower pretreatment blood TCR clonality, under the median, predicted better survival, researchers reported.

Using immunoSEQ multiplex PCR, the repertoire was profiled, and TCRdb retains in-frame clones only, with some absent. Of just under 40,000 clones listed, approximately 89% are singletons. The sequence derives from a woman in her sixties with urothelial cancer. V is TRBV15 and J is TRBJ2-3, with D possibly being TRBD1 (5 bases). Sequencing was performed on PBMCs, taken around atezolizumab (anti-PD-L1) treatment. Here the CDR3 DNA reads TGTGCCACCAGCAGCCTTCGTGGGGCTTTGGTAACAGATACGCAGTATTTT. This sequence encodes CATSSLRGALVTDTQYF.